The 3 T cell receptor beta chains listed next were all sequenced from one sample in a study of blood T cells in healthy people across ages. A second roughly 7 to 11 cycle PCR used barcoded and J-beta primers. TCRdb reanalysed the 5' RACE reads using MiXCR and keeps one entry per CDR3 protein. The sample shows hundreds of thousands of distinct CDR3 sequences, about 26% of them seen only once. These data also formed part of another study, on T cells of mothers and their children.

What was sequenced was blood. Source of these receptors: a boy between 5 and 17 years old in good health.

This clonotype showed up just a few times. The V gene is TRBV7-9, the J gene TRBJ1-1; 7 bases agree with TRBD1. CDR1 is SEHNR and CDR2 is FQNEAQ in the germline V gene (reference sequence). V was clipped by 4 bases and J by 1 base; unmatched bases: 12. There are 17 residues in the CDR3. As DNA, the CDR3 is TGTGCCAGCAGCTCTCATCCGGACAGGACAGGGAACACTGAAGCTTTCTTT. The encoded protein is CASSSHPDRTGNTEAFF.

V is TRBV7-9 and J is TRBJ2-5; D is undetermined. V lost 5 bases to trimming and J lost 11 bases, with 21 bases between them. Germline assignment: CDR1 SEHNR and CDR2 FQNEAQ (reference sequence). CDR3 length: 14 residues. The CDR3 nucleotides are TGTGCCAGCAGCAGACCATCCCCGACCGATGAGCAGTACTTC. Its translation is CASSRPSPTDEQYF.

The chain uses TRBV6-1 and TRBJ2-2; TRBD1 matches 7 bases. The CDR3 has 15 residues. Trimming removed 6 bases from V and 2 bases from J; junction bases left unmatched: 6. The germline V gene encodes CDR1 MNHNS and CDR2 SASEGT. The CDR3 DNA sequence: TGTGCCAGCAGAGGGGACAGCCGTAACACCGGGGAGCTGTTTTTT. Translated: CASRGDSRNTGELFF.